This T cell receptor (beta chain) was recovered during a study of a mutant IDH1 vaccine in newly diagnosed glioma. Study-level background: In weeks 1, 3, 5, 7, 11, 15, 19 and 23, patients were vaccinated.

Indicated time point: week 5, during vaccination. With topical imiquimod, each dose of the vaccine consisted of 300 ug of mutant IDH1 20-mer peptide. There were new WHO grade 3 or 4 astrocytomas in the donors, and these were IDH1-mutant and ATRX-lost. The germline V gene has CDR1 SGDLS and CDR2 YYNGEE. This CDR3 has 14 amino acids. The V and J ends lost 3 bases and 4 bases respectively, with 13 bases between them. Method: immunoSEQ multiplex PCR; TCRdb's copy keeps in-frame clones and lacks some. The sample holds tens of thousands of clones, 91% seen once. Notes on this clone: Its target is not known.

Overall study findings and caveats: The occurrence of vaccine-induced immune responses was seen in 93.3% of patients.

The receptor comes from a woman aged 45-65 years with glioma. The specimen was PBMCs, collected from a glioma patient whose treatment included an IDH1 peptide vaccine. V and J are TRBV9 and TRBJ1-2; no reliable D call. This chain's CDR3 is CASSEDPLIYGYTF. CDR3 coding DNA: TGTGCCAGCAGCGAGGACCCCCTCATCTATGGCTACACCTTC. The variable domain in full, completed from reference TRBV9 and TRBJ1-2, reads DSGVTQTPKHLITATGQRVTLRCSPRSGDLSVYWYQQSLDQGLQFLIQYYNGEERAKGNILERFSAQQFPDLHSELNLSSLELGDSALYFCASSEDPLIYGYTFGSGTRLTVV.